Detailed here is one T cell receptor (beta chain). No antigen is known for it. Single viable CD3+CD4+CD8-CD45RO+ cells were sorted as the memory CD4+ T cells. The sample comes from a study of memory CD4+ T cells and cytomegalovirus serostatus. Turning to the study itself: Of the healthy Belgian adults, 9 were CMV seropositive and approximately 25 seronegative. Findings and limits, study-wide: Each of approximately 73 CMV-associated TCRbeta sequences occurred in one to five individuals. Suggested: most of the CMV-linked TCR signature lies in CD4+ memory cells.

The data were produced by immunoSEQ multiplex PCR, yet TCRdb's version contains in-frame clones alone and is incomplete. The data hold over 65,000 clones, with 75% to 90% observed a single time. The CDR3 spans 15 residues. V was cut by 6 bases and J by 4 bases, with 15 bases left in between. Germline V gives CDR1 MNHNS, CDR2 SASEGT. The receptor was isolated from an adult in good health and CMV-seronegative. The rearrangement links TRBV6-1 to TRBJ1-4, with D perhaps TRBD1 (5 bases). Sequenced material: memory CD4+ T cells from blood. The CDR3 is CASSLGGDFNEKLFF. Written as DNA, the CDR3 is TGTGCCAGCAGCTTGGGGGGGGATTTTAATGAAAAACTGTTTTTT.